These T cell receptor beta chains were read from a single sample in a study of cytomegalovirus exposure and HLA in healthy donors. Assay: immunoSEQ multiplex PCR; the TCRdb copy retains only in-frame clones and omits some. The repertoire has over 60,000 clones, approximately 70% of them found once; the top ten carry 14%. Sequencing input: PBMCs. The receptors shown here come from a male donor in good health and CMV-seropositive. Both conserved end residues are part of each CDR3.

v_call	j_call	cdr3_aa
TRBV2	TRBJ1-4	CASSHQGTSMNEKLFF
TRBV10-3	TRBJ1-1	CAIRPGGNTEAFF
TRBV9	TRBJ1-1	CASSDPRDRGLNTEAFF
TRBV9	TRBJ1-2	CASGVVPAVYGYTF
TRBV21-1	TRBJ2-3	CASSKGVDTQYF
TRBV11-2	TRBJ2-7	CASRRDSSYEQYF
TRBV7-8	TRBJ1-1	CASSLERGTMNTEAFF
TRBV2	TRBJ2-1	CASSDPGVSYNEQFF
TRBV5-1	TRBJ2-7	CASSSAGLAYEQYF
TRBV6-1	TRBJ2-7	CASGQGGYEQYF